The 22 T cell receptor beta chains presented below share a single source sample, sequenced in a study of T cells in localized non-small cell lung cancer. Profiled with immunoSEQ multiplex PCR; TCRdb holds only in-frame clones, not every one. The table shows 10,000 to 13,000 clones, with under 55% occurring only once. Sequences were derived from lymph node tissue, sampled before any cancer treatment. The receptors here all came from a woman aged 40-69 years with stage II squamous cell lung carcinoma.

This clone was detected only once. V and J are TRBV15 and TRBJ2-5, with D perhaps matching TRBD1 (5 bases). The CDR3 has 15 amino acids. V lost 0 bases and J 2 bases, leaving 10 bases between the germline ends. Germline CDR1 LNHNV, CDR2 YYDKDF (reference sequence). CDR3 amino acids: CATSRDLTVQETQYF. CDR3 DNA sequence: TGTGCCACCAGCAGAGATCTGACAGTTCAAGAGACCCAGTACTTC.

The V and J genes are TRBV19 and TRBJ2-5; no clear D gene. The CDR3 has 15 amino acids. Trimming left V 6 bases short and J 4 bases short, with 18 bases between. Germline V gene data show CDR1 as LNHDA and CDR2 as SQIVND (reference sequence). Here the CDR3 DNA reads TGTGCCAGTAGCCCGGCCGGGTTAGCTGGAGAGACCCAGTACTTC. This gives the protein CASSPAGLAGETQYF.

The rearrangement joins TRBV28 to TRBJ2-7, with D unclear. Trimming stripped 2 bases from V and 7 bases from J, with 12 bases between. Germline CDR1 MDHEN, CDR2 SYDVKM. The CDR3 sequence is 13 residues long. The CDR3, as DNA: TGTGCCAGCAGTTTAAGACGTCTAGGGGAGCAGTACTTC. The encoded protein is CASSLRRLGEQYF.

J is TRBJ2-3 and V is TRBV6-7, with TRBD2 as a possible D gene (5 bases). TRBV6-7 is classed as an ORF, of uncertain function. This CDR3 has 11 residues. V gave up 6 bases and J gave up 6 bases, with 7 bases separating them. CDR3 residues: CASRREDTQYF. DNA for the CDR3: TGTGCCAGCAGGAGGGAGGATACGCAGTATTTT.

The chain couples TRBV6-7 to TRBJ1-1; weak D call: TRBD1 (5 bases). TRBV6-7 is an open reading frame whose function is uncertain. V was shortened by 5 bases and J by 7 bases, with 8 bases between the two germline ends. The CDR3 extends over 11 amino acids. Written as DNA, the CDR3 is TGTGCCAGCAGTGCGGGGGTTGAAGCTTTCTTT. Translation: CASSAGVEAFF.

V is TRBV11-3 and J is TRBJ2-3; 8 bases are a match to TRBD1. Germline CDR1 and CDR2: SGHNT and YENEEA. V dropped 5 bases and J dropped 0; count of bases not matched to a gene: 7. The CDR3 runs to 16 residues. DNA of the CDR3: TGTGCCAGCAGCGTGACCAGGGGGCGTAGCACAGATACGCAGTATTTT. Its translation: CASSVTRGRSTDTQYF.

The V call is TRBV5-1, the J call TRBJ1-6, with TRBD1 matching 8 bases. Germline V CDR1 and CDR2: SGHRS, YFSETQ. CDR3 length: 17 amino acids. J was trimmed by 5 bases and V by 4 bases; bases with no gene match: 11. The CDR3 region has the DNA TGCGCCAGCAGCACCGGACAGGGAGTGGGCAATAATTCACCCCTCCACTTT. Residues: CASSTGQGVGNNSPLHF. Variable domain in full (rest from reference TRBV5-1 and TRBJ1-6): KAGVTQTPRYLIKTRGQQVTLSCSPISGHRSVSWYQQTPGQGLQFLFEYFSETQRNKGNFPGRFSGRQFSNSRSEMNVSTLELGDSALYLCASSTGQGVGNNSPLHFGNGTRLTVT.

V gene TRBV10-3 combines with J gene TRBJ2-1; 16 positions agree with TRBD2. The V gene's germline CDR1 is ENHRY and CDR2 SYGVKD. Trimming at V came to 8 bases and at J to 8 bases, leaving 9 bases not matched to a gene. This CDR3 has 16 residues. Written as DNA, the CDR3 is TGTGCCATCGAGGGGACTAGCGGGAGGGCGATCGATGAGCAGTTCTTC. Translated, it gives CAIEGTSGRAIDEQFF.

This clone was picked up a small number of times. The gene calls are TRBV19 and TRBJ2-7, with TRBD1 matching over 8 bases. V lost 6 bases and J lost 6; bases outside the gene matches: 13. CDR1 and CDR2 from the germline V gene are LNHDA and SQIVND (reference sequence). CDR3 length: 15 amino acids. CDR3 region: CASRGTGLMGGEQYF. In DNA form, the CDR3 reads TGTGCCAGTAGAGGGACAGGCCTAATGGGAGGCGAGCAGTACTTC.

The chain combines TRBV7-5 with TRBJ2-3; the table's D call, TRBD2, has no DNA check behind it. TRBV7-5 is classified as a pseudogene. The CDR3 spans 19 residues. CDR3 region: CASSLGSSGRGRRTDTQYF. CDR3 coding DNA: TGTGCCAGCAGCTTAGGTTCTAGCGGGAGGGGGAGGCGCACAGATACGCAGTATTTT.

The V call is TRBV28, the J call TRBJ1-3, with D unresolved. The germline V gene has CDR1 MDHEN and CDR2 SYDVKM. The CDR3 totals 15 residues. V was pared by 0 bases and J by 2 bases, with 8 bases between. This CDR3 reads CASSLWGSAGNTIYF. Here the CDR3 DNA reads TGTGCCAGCAGTTTATGGGGTAGCGCTGGAAACACCATATATTTT.

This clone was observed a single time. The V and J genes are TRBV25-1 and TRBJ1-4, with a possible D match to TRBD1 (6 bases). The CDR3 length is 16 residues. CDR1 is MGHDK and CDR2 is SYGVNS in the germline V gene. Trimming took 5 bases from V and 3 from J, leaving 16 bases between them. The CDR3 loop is CASSRTRGASNEKLFF. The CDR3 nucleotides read TGTGCCAGCAGTCGGACGCGGGGGGCCTCTAATGAAAAACTGTTTTTT.

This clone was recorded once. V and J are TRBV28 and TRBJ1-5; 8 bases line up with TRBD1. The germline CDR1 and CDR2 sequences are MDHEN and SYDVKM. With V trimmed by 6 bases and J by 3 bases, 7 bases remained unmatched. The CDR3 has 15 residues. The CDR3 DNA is TGTGCCAGCAGCTTCGGGACAGGCATCAATCAGCCCCAGCATTTT. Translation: CASSFGTGINQPQHF. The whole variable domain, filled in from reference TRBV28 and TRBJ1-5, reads DVKVTQSSRYLVKRTGEKVFLECVQDMDHENMFWYRQDPGLGLRLIYFSYDVKMKEKGDIPEGYSVSREKKERFSLILESASTNQTSMYLCASSFGTGINQPQHFGDGTRLSIL.

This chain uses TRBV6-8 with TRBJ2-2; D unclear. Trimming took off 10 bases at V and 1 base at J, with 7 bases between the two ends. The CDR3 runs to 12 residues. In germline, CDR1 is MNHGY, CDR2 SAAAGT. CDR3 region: CAITGNTGELFF. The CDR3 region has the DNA TGTGCCATCACCGGGAACACCGGGGAGCTGTTTTTT.

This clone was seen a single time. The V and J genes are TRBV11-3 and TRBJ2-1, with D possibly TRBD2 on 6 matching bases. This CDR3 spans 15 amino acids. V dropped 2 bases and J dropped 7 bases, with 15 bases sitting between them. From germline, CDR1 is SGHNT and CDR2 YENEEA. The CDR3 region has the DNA TGTGCCAGCAGCTTATTGGGGGAGGCCAGGAATGAGCAGTTCTTC. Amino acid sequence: CASSLLGEARNEQFF.

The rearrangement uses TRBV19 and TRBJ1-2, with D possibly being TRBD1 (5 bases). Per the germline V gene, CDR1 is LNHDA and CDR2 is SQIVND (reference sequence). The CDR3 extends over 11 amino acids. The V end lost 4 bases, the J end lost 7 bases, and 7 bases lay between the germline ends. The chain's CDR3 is CASSTQGGYTF. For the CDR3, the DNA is TGTGCCAGTAGTACTCAGGGTGGCTACACCTTC.

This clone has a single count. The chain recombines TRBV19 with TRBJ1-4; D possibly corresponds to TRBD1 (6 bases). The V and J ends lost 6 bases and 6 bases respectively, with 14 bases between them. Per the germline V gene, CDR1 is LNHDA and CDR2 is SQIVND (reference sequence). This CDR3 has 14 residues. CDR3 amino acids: CASRIRGPDEKLFF. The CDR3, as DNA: TGTGCCAGTAGAATCAGGGGTCCGGATGAAAAACTGTTTTTT.

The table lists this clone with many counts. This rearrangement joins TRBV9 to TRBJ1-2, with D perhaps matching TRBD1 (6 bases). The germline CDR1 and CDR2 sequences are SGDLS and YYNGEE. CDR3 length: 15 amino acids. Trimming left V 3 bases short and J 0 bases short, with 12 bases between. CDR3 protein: CASSAGGQSNYGYTF. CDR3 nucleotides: TGTGCCAGCAGCGCAGGAGGACAGTCTAACTATGGCTACACCTTC.

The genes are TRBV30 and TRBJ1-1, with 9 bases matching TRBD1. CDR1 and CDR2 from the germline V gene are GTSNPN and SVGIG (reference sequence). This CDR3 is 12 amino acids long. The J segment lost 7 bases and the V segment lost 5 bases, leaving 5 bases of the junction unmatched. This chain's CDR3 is CAWGDRENEAFF. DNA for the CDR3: TGTGCCTGGGGGGACAGGGAAAATGAAGCTTTCTTT. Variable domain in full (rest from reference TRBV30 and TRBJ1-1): SQTIHQWPATLVQPVGSPLSLECTVEGTSNPNLYWYRQAAGRGLQLLFYSVGIGQISSEVPQNLSASRPQDRQFILSSKKLLLSDSGFYLCAWGDRENEAFFGQGTRLTVV.

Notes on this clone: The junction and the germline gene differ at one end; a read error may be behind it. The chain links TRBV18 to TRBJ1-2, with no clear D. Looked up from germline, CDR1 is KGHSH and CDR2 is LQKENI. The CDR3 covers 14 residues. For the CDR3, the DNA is TGTGCCAGTTCCCCGTCACCCATTGTGGATGGCTACACCTTT. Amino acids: CASSPSPIVDGYTF.

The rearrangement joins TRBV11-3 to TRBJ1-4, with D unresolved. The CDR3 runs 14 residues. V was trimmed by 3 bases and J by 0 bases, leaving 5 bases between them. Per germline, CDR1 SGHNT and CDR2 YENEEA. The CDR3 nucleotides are TGTGCCAGCAGCTTTCGAGCAACTAATGAAAAACTGTTTTTT. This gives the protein CASSFRATNEKLFF.

The CDR3 protein is CASSHQTLGRPYEQYF. The CDR3 DNA follows: TGCGCCAGCAGTCATCAGACGCTAGGGCGCCCCTACGAGCAGTACTTC. V is TRBV23-1 and J is TRBJ2-7; D not certain. TRBV23-1 counts as an open reading frame of uncertain function. There are 16 residues in the CDR3. V gave up 3 bases and J gave up 2 bases, with 17 bases separating them.